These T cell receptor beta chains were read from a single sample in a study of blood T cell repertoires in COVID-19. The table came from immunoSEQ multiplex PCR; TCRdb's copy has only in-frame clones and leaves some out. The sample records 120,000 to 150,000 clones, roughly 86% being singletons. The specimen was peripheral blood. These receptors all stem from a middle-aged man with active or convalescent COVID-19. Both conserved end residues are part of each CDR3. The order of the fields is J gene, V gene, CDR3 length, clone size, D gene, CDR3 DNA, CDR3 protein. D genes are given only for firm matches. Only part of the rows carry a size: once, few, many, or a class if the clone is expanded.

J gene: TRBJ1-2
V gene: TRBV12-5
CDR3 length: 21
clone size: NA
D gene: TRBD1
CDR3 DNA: TGTGCTAGTGGTTTGGTATCCTTAATGAAAAGGGGGCAAAGGGATAACTATGGCTACACCTTC
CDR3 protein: CASGLVSLMKRGQRDNYGYTF

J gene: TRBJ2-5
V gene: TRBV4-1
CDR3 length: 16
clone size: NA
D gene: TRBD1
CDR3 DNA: TGCGCCAGCAGCCACCCCTTGACAGGGACCCGAGAGACCCAGTACTTC
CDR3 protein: CASSHPLTGTRETQYF

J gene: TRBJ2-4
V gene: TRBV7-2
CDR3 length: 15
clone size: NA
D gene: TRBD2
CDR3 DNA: TGTGCCAGCAGCCGCCCCTGGGGGGGGAAGAACATTCAGTACTTC
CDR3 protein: CASSRPWGGKNIQYF

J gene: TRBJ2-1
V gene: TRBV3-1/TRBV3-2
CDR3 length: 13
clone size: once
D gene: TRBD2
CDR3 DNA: TGTGCCAGCAGCCAAGCAGTAGCGGGAGCTCAGTTCTTC
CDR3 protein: CASSQAVAGAQFF

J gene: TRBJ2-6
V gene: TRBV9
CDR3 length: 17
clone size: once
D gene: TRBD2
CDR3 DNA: TGTGCCAGCAGCCCTTCCATCGGGGGGACTGGGGCCAACGTCCTGACTTTC
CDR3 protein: CASSPSIGGTGANVLTF

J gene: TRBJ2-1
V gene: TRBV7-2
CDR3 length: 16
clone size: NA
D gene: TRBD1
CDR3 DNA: TGTGCCAGCAGCTTAGAAGGGACAGGGAGGTACAATGAGCAGTTCTTC
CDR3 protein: CASSLEGTGRYNEQFF

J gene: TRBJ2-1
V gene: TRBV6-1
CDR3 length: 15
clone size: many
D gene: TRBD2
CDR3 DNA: TGTGCCAGCAGTGAGTGGAGCGGGAGGCCCGATGAGCAGTTCTTC
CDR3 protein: CASSEWSGRPDEQFF

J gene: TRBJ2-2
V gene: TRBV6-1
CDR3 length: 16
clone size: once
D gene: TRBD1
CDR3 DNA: TGTGCCAGCAGTGAGGGGGACAGGGGGCGAACCGGGGAGCTGTTTTTT
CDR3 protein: CASSEGDRGRTGELFF

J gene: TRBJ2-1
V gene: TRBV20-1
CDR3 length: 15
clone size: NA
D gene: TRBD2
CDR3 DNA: TGCAGTGCTAGTAGCCTAGCGGGAGGGCAGTATGAGCAGTTCTTC
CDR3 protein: CSASSLAGGQYEQFF

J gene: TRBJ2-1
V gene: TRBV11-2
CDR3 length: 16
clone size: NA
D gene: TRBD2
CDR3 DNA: TGTGCCAGCAGCATTCACTCTAGCGGGCGCTACAATGAGCAGTTCTTC
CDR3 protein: CASSIHSSGRYNEQFF

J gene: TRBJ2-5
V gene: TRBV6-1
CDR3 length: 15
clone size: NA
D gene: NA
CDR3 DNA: TGTGCCAGCAGTGATAGCGGCCTGGGGGGAGAGACCCAGTACTTC
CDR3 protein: CASSDSGLGGETQYF

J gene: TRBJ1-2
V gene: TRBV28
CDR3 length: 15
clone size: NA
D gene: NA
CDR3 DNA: TGTGCCAGCAGTCGGCGACTGGCGAGGGGAGGAGGCTACACCTTC
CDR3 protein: CASSRRLARGGGYTF

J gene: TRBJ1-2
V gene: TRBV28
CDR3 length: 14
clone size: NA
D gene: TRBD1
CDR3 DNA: TGTGCCAGCAGGGAGGGACAGGGACTTTATGGCTACACCTTC
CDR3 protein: CASREGQGLYGYTF

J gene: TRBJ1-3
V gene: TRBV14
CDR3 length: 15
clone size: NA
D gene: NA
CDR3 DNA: TGTGCCAGCAACACCCAAGCAAAAGACTTAAACACCATATATTTT
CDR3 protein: CASNTQAKDLNTIYF

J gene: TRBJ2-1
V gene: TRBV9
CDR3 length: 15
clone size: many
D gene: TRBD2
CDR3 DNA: TGTGCCAGCAGCGTAGGCCTGAGCGGGAGCTATGAGCAGTTCTTC
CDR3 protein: CASSVGLSGSYEQFF

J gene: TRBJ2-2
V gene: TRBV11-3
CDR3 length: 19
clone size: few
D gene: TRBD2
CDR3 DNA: TGTGCCAGCAGCCCCATCTACGGGGAGGGGAGCCCGAACACCGGGGAGCTGTTTTTT
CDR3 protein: CASSPIYGEGSPNTGELFF

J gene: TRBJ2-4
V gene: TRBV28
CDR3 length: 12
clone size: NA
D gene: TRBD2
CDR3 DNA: TGTGCCAGCAATAGCGGGATGAGCATTCAGTACTTC
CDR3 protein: CASNSGMSIQYF

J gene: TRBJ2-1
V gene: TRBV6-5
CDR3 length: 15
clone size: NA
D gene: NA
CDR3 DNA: TGTGCCAGCAGTTACTCGGCAGGTTCGTACAATGAGCAGTTCTTC
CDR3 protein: CASSYSAGSYNEQFF

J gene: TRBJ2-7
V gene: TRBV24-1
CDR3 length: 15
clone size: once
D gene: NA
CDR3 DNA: TGTGCCACCAGTGATCCCGGGGACTGGGGGGGCCAGCAGTACTTC
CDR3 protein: CATSDPGDWGGQQYF

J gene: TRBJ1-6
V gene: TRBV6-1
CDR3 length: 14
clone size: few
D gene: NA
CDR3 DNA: TGTGCCAGCAGTGAATCAGGGTGGGATTCACCCCTCCACTTT
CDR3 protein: CASSESGWDSPLHF